This TCR delta chain was recorded in a study of gammadelta T cells in human blood. TCRdb redid clone calling on the RT-PCR reads using CATT. This table holds roughly 1,000 delta-chain clones, 34% found once. The CDR3 is made up of 18 amino acids. Germline V gene sequence: CDR1 GEAIGNYY, CDR2 EKD. Unmatched junction bases numbered 11, after V lost 0 bases and J lost 0 bases. As for this clone: Its specificity is unknown.

Study-wide points: Microbial exposure appeared to drive polyclonal γδ T cell expansion after birth.

The sample was Vgamma9Vdelta2 gamma-delta T cells from infant blood. The V call is TRDV2, the J call TRDJ1; 8 bases agree with TRDD3. The receptor was isolated from a human donor. Here the CDR3 reads CACDTAWGSSWDTDKLIF. The CDR3 nucleotides read TGTGCCTGTGACACCGCCTGGGGGAGCTCCTGGGACACCGATAAACTCATCTTT.